This TCR beta chain was captured in a study of T-cell reconstitution after alpha-beta-depleted transplantation in children listed by TCRdb under 2016. For context, the study as a whole: Using TCR repertoire profiling, the study followed T-cell immune reconstitution in a quantitative way in children after TCRalphabeta/CD19-depleted allogeneic hematopoietic cell transplantation. Overall study results and their limits: In some patients, the high TCRbeta diversity seen at day 60 was put down to recipient T cells and intrathymic progenitors that had survived conditioning. About two months after transplant, the apparently early recovery of alphabetaT-cell counts reportedly depended on just several hundred clones that had expanded rapidly and came from non-depleted graft cells. Over subsequent months, a decline in hyperexpanded clone frequencies was noted, and after one year, T-cell counts and TCRbeta diversity were mostly ascribed to newly produced T cells.

The treatment or condition label corresponds to: allogeneic hematopoietic cell transplantation with graft depleted of TCRalphabeta T cells and CD19 B cells. TCRalphabeta/CD19-depleted allogeneic hematopoietic cell grafts were given to the transplant recipients, all of whom were children. The CDR3 sequence holds 13 residues, the cysteine and phenylalanine included. Only the CDR3 part of the read is kept: 39 bases, read in frame from the first base. Ten or more counts support this clonotype. No cognate antigen has been identified for it. Within one base of it there is no much larger clone, and no base qualities were kept. Libraries were built with PCR. Data came from an Illumina HiSeq 2500. TCR library preparation used molecular barcoding, with unique molecular identifiers applied to normalize quantification of the TCRbeta repertoire. TCRdb trimmed public reads at Q25 via fastp, called clones via MiXCR and kept in-frame beta chains. Rows matching on CDR3 protein sequence are summarized as one entry with the most common DNA and genes. The sample table lists approximately 230,000 distinct CDR3 sequences, roughly 25% of them with a count of one. In total, the top ten clones hold roughly 2.6% of the sample.

This clonotype originated in a girl aged 2 to 10 with Fanconi anemia, due to receive a stem cell transplant. The starting material was PBMCs, obtained before TCRalphabeta/CD19-depleted stem cell transplant. The sequence joins TRBV21-1 to TRBJ2-5. TRBV21-1 is shown as a pseudogene. The DNA sequence follows: TGTGCCAGCAGCGCAAGCTTGGAGAAGACCCAGTACTTC. Translated, it reads CASSASLEKTQYF.